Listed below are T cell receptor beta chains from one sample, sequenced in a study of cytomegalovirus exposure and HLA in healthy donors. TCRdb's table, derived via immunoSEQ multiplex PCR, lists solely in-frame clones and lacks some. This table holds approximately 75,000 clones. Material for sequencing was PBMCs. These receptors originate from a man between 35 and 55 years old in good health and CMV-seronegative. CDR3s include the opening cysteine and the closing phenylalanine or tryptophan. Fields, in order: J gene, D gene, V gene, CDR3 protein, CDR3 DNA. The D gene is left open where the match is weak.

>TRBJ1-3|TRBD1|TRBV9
CASSVGDSMSSGNTIYF
TGTGCCAGCAGCGTAGGGGACAGTATGAGCTCTGGAAACACCATATATTTT
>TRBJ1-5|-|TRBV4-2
CASSQDPGHNQPQHF
TGTGCCAGCAGCCAAGACCCGGGACACAATCAGCCCCAGCATTTT
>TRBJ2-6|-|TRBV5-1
CASSLVYSGANVLTF
TGCGCCAGCAGCTTGGTATACTCTGGGGCCAACGTCCTGACTTTC
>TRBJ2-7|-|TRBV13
CASSLKRAAYEQYF
TGTGCCAGCAGCTTAAAGCGGGCGGCCTACGAGCAGTACTTC
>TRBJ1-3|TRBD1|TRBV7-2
CASSAPGQGMRNTIYF
TGTGCCAGCAGCGCTCCGGGACAGGGTATGCGAAACACCATATATTTT
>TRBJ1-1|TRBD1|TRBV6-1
CASSERQGDEAFF
TGTGCCAGCAGTGAGCGACAGGGGGATGAAGCTTTCTTT
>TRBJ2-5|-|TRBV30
CAWSMGSGGLGETQYF
TGTGCCTGGAGTATGGGGTCCGGGGGGCTTGGAGAGACCCAGTACTTC
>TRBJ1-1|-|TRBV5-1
CASSLGVTSLGGAEAFF
TGCGCCAGCAGCCTCGGGGTTACAAGTCTCGGGGGGGCTGAAGCTTTCTTT
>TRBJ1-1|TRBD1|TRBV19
CASMFMGQGALNTEAFF
TGTGCCAGTATGTTTATGGGACAGGGGGCCCTCAACACTGAAGCTTTCTTT
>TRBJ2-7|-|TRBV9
CASSVAGTDSYEQYF
TGTGCCAGCAGCGTAGCAGGGACTGACTCCTACGAGCAGTACTTC
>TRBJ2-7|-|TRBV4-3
CASSPIGSGKGEQYF
TGCGCCAGCAGCCCAATTGGCTCAGGGAAAGGCGAGCAGTACTTC
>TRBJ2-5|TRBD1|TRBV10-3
CAISVGDRPEETQYF
TGTGCCATCAGTGTAGGGGACAGACCCGAAGAGACCCAGTACTTC
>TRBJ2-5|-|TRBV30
CALRQEAGETQYF
TGTGCCTTACGACAGGAGGCAGGAGAGACCCAGTACTTC
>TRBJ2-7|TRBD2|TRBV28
CASSQRSLGGVRFYEQYF
TGTGCCAGCAGTCAAAGATCCCTTGGGGGGGTTAGGTTCTACGAGCAGTACTTC
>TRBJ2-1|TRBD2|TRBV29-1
CSVDTSGRPYNEQFF
TGCAGCGTAGATACTAGCGGGAGACCCTACAATGAGCAGTTCTTC